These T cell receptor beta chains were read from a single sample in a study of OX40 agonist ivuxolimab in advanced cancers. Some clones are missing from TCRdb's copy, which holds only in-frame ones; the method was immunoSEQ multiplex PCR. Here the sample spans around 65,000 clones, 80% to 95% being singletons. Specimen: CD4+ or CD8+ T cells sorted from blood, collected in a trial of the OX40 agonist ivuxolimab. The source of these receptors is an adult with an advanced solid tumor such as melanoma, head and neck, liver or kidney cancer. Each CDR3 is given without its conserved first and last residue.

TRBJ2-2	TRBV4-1	ASSQAGGPTGELF
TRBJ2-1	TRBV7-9	ASSLTSGGSNEQF
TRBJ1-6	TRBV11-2	ASSFNGDNSPLH
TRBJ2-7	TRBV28	ASSLPAGTGGSYEQY
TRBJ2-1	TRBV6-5	ASSYIGAGEQF
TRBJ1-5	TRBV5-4	ASSLGGIDPREPQH
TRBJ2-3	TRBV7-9	ASSSRQGEYTDTQY
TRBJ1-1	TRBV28	ASSFLGTASEAF
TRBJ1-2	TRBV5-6	ASSFFFGGQGDT
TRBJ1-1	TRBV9	ASSVGGGSMNTEAF
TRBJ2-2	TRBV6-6	ASRGPHGELF
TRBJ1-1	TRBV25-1	ASSESRLLGMNTEAF
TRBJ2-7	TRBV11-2	ASSLANWQY
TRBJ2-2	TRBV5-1	ASSLLQPDTGELF
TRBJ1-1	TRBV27	ASRTGGAEAF
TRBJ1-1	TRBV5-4	ASSLEPVGTEAF
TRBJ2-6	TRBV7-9	ASSSTTGTGANVLT
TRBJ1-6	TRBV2	ASQSSYSSYNSPLH
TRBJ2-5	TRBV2	ASSERLAQETQY
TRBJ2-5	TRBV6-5	ASSSGLFETQY
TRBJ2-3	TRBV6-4	ASSAGSGGTDTQY
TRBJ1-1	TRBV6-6	AGSLGDTEAF
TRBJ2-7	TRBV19	ASSISLSTEQY
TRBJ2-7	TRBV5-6	ASSLLDSYEQY
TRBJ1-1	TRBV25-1	ASSLNTEAF
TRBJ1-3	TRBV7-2	ASSQGWGLTGNTIY
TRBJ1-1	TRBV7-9	ASRLVNDSPSTEAF
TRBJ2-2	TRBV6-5	ASSSLGPITGELF
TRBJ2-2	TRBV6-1	ASSSGEDNTGELF
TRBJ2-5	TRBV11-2	ASSSPGQGNQETQY
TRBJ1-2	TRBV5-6	ASSYDMVTGYT
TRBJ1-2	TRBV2	ASTPIPGDYGYT
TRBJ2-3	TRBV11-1	ASSLPGGPDTDTQY
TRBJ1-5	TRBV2	ASNERIGGANQPQH
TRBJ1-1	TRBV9	ASSVGTGGTEAF
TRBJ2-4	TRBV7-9	ASSLDSGLAGGNIQY
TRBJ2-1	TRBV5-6	ASSLARGENVNEQF
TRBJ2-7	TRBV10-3	AISESWGELGDEQY
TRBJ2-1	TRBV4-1	ASSRGQGWEDEQF
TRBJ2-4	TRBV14	ASSRSWVMH
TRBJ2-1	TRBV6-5	ASSSAGASYNEQF
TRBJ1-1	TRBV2	ASSEAGTPENTEAF
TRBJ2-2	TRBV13	ASSPDTGELF
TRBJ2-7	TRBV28	ASSFASGAYEQY
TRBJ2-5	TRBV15	ATSRDKQGGTQY
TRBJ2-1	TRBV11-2	ASSLGSFNEQF
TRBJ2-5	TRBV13	ASSLSGGAAETQY
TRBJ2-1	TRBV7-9	ASSRDSHSVNEQF
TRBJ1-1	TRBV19	ATTADPNTEAF
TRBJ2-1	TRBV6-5	ASSYSRTGYEQF
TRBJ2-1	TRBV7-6	ASSLDRGDGEQF
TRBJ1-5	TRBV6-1	ASSLTGGFNQPQH
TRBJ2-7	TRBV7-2	ASSPDREGLTYEQY
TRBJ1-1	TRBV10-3	AISDDQGVMNTEAF
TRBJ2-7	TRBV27	ASSPGAGKFHEQY
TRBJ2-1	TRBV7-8	ASSLGLAGEQF
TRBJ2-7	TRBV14	ASSQGVQEQY